This T cell receptor (beta chain) came from a study of blood T cell repertoires in COVID-19. Study background: T cells, B-cell-depleted T cells, or PBMCs supplied cDNA or gDNA.

The CDR3 runs 17 residues. The V segment lost 2 bases and the J segment 3 bases; nucleotides outside the gene matches: 8. Germline-derived CDR1 and CDR2 are MNHNS and SASEGT. As handled by the study authors: Researchers report that nucleated cell counts were estimated from reference gene primer amplification. Generated by immunoSEQ multiplex PCR, the TCRdb table keeps only in-frame clones and is missing some. The V and J calls and clone size are taken from that table; D and trimming were inferred from the DNA. The sample records over 150,000 clones, 75% to 90% being singletons. The chain links TRBV6-1 to TRBJ2-2; TRBD1 matches at 8 bases. The TCR comes from a woman between 55 and 75 years old with acute or convalescent COVID-19. Input material: peripheral blood. CDR3 region: CASSESTGAGDTGELFF. In DNA, the CDR3 is TGTGCCAGCAGTGAATCGACAGGGGCAGGCGACACCGGGGAGCTGTTTTTT.